The rows below give T cell receptor beta chains drawn from one sample of a study of blood T cells in healthy people across ages. MiXCR, applied by TCRdb to the 5' RACE reads, yields one record per CDR3 protein. The sample lists some 1.8 million distinct CDR3 sequences, about 39% occurring once. Sequencing input: blood. The receptor source for this set is a human donor in good health. Both conserved end residues are part of each CDR3. A D gene is named only where the DNA matches it firmly. Only part of the rows carry a size: once, few, many, or a class if the clone is expanded.

size	D	V	J	CDR3	DNA
few	NA	TRBV20-1	TRBJ2-3	CSASGMGVTDTQYF	TGCAGTGCTAGTGGGATGGGTGTCACAGATACGCAGTATTTT
few	TRBD1	TRBV6-5	TRBJ2-1	CASSDPGQGQDEQFF	TGTGCCAGCAGCGATCCGGGACAGGGGCAAGATGAGCAGTTCTTC
NA	TRBD1	TRBV20-1	TRBJ2-5	CSAQRDRVGETQYF	TGCAGTGCGCAGAGGGACAGGGTGGGAGAGACCCAGTACTTC
NA	NA	TRBV7-2	TRBJ1-2	CVSSLDTNYGYTF	TGTGTCAGCAGCCTGGACACTAACTATGGCTACACCTTC
few	TRBD1	TRBV7-9	TRBJ1-1	CASILAGGELTEAFF	TGTGCCAGCATCCTGGCAGGGGGCGAGTTGACCGAAGCTTTCTTT
NA	NA	TRBV7-2	TRBJ2-1	CASSMGQDNNEQFF	TGTGCCAGCAGCATGGGGCAGGACAACAATGAGCAGTTCTTC
NA	TRBD1	TRBV3-1	TRBJ1-2	CASSHVRDRGKENYGYTF	TGTGCCAGCAGCCACGTCCGGGACAGGGGTAAAGAAAACTATGGCTACACCTTC
NA	TRBD1	TRBV7-2	TRBJ2-5	CASSRQGDETQYF	TGTGCCAGCAGCCGACAGGGGGATGAGACCCAGTACTTC
NA	NA	TRBV12-3/TRBV12-4	TRBJ1-1	CASAREINTEAFF	TGTGCCAGCGCAAGAGAGATTAACACTGAAGCTTTCTTT
few	TRBD2	TRBV20-1	TRBJ2-3	CSASTPGLAGGDTQYF	TGCAGTGCTAGTACCCCGGGACTAGCGGGGGGAGATACGCAGTATTTT
once	NA	TRBV15	TRBJ2-5	CATSKVGETQYF	TGTGCCACCAGCAAGGTGGGGGAGACCCAGTACTTC
NA	NA	TRBV20-1	TRBJ2-3	CSASDVVRTDTQYF	TGCAGTGCTAGCGATGTGGTTAGAACAGATACGCAGTATTTT
few	NA	TRBV7-2	TRBJ2-7	CASSLTAQTGGYEQYF	TGTGCCAGCAGCTTAACGGCACAAACCGGAGGATACGAGCAGTACTTC
NA	NA	TRBV20-1	TRBJ2-7	CSARVWGKSYEQYF	TGCAGTGCTAGAGTTTGGGGAAAATCGTATGAGCAGTACTTC
NA	TRBD1	TRBV24-1	TRBJ1-2	CATSDSPLGQVGGYTF	TGTGCCACCAGTGATTCACCCCTTGGACAGGTCGGAGGCTACACCTTC
few	TRBD2	TRBV5-1	TRBJ2-7	CASRPSGGAFYEQYF	TGCGCCAGTCGGCCTAGCGGGGGGGCCTTCTACGAGCAGTACTTC
NA	NA	TRBV5-1	TRBJ2-3	CASSLMLPTTDTQYF	TGCGCCAGCAGCTTAATGTTACCGACCACAGATACGCAGTATTTT
NA	NA	TRBV20-1	TRBJ1-5	CSARDRASGGNQPQHF	TGCAGTGCTAGAGATCGGGCCTCTGGGGGCAATCAGCCCCAGCATTTT
NA	NA	TRBV10-3	TRBJ2-5	CAISASQDNQETQYF	TGTGCCATCAGTGCGTCCCAGGACAACCAAGAGACCCAGTACTTC
few	TRBD2	TRBV5-1	TRBJ2-3	CASSLVGLGGTDTQYF	TGCGCCAGCAGCTTGGTGGGACTAGGGGGCACAGATACGCAGTATTTT
NA	TRBD2	TRBV5-1	TRBJ2-2	CASSPTWGGNTGELFF	TGCGCCAGCAGCCCCACGTGGGGGGGGAACACCGGGGAGCTGTTTTTT
NA	NA	TRBV7-3	TRBJ2-7	CTSSLISGSEQYF	TGTACCAGCAGCTTAATATCAGGATCCGAGCAGTACTTC
NA	TRBD1	TRBV28	TRBJ1-2	CASSPPGQSLGYTF	TGTGCCAGCAGCCCCCCGGGACAGAGTTTGGGCTACACCTTC
NA	NA	TRBV7-2	TRBJ1-1	CASSSPGWNTEAFF	TGTGCCAGCAGCTCGCCGGGCTGGAACACTGAAGCTTTCTTT
NA	NA	TRBV12-3/TRBV12-4	TRBJ2-7	CANSLRENSYEQYF	TGTGCCAACAGTTTACGAGAAAACTCCTACGAGCAGTACTTC
NA	NA	TRBV7-2	TRBJ1-1	CASSLDHPGGTTEAFF	TGTGCCAGCAGCTTAGACCATCCGGGGGGTACAACTGAAGCTTTCTTT
NA	NA	TRBV10-3	TRBJ2-1	CAPHPGTWDEQFF	TGTGCCCCCCACCCAGGGACTTGGGATGAGCAGTTCTTC
NA	NA	TRBV9	TRBJ1-2	CASSGVNYGYTF	TGTGCCAGCAGCGGGGTGAACTATGGCTACACCTTC
NA	TRBD2	TRBV30	TRBJ2-2	CAWSLMGLAGGANTGELFF	TGTGCCTGGAGTCTAATGGGACTAGCGGGGGGGGCGAACACCGGGGAGCTGTTTTTT
once	NA	TRBV12-3/TRBV12-4	TRBJ2-5	CASSPRTGSYNEQYF	TGTGCCAGCAGTCCTCGGACCGGAAGCTACAATGAGCAGTACTTC
few	NA	TRBV27	TRBJ2-1	CASSVQGTGLGQFF	TGTGCCAGCAGTGTACAGGGAACGGGGTTGGGGCAGTTCTTC
NA	NA	TRBV9	TRBJ2-2	CASSPRANTGELFF	TGTGCCAGCAGCCCCCGCGCGAACACCGGGGAGCTGTTTTTT
NA	NA	TRBV5-5	TRBJ1-6	CASSSLGGINNSPLHF	TGTGCCAGCAGCTCCCTAGGGGGGATCAATAATTCACCCCTCCACTTT
few	NA	TRBV7-2	TRBJ1-2	CASSPIGGGGNGYTF	TGTGCCAGCAGCCCAATTGGCGGTGGCGGGAATGGCTACACCTTC
NA	NA	TRBV20-1	TRBJ2-1	CSARDPRSSYEQFF	TGCAGTGCTAGAGATCCCCGGAGCTCCTACGAGCAGTTCTTC
NA	TRBD1	TRBV12-3/TRBV12-4	TRBJ1-2	CASSPRGTALGGYTF	TGTGCCAGCAGTCCTCGAGGGACAGCGTTGGGGGGCTACACCTTC
NA	TRBD1	TRBV27	TRBJ1-2	CASSLSRGPTYGYTF	TGTGCCAGCAGTTTATCTAGGGGGCCGACCTATGGCTACACCTTC
NA	TRBD1	TRBV12-3/TRBV12-4	TRBJ1-1	CASSQTGEPEAFF	TGTGCCAGCAGTCAGACAGGGGAGCCTGAAGCTTTCTTT
few	TRBD1	TRBV6-5	TRBJ1-1	CASSDTQGVNTEAFF	TGTGCCAGCAGCGACACTCAGGGGGTGAACACTGAAGCTTTCTTT
few	TRBD2	TRBV12-3/TRBV12-4	TRBJ2-3	CASSLIGGLPTDTQYF	TGTGCCAGCAGTTTGATTGGGGGACTACCAACAGATACGCAGTATTTT
NA	TRBD2	TRBV27	TRBJ2-5	CASSSLAGGMAETQYF	TGTGCCAGCAGTTCACTAGCGGGGGGGATGGCAGAGACCCAGTACTTC
once	NA	TRBV29-1	TRBJ2-5	CSGSYGGQETQYF	TGCAGCGGTTCCTATGGGGGCCAAGAGACCCAGTACTTC
NA	TRBD1	TRBV11-2	TRBJ1-5	CASSPPTGRQPQHF	TGTGCCAGCAGCCCACCGACAGGGCGTCAGCCCCAGCATTTT
few	NA	TRBV15	TRBJ2-3	CATSRGITDTQYF	TGTGCCACCAGCAGAGGGATCACAGATACGCAGTATTTT
NA	NA	TRBV20-1	TRBJ1-4	CSARGDGEGEKLFF	TGCAGTGCTAGAGGGGATGGGGAGGGAGAAAAACTGTTTTTT